This is a list of T cell receptor beta chains from one sample in a study of cytomegalovirus exposure and HLA in healthy donors. The data were produced by immunoSEQ multiplex PCR, yet TCRdb's version contains in-frame clones alone and is incomplete. The repertoire includes 110,000 to 150,000 clones, 91% of them detected once, and approximately 0.7% sits in the top ten. Sequencing used PBMCs. These receptors were taken from a man aged 18 to 29 in good health and CMV-seronegative. CDR3s include the opening cysteine and the closing phenylalanine or tryptophan. D genes are given only for firm matches. Not every row has a clone size; where given, it reads once, few, many or a size class.

V	D	size	J	CDR3	DNA
TRBV10-2	-	-	TRBJ1-2	CASSEYQQGNYGYTF	TGCGCCAGCAGTGAGTACCAACAGGGTAATTATGGCTACACCTTC
TRBV18	TRBD2	-	TRBJ2-1	CASSLLLLTSGRPNNEQFF	TGTGCCAGCTCACTACTACTATTAACTAGCGGGAGGCCCAACAATGAGCAGTTCTTC
TRBV2	TRBD2	-	TRBJ2-1	CASSDPGLASEQFF	TGTGCCAGCAGTGACCCTGGACTAGCTAGCGAGCAGTTCTTC
TRBV5-1	-	-	TRBJ1-1	CASSLVVENTEAFF	TGCGCCAGCAGCTTGGTAGTAGAGAACACTGAAGCTTTCTTT
TRBV19	TRBD2	-	TRBJ2-1	CASTDVGTTYNEQFF	TGTGCCAGTACAGACGTAGGGACTACCTACAATGAGCAGTTCTTC
TRBV20-1	-	-	TRBJ1-2	CSASPGDGYTF	TGCAGTGCTAGTCCCGGGGATGGCTACACCTTC
TRBV11-3	TRBD1	-	TRBJ1-1	CASSSVTWDRMNTEAFF	TGTGCCAGCAGCTCAGTCACATGGGACAGAATGAACACTGAAGCTTTCTTT
TRBV7-6	-	-	TRBJ1-5	CASSLGGQGQPQHF	TGTGCCAGCAGCTTAGGGGGGCAGGGGCAGCCCCAGCATTTT
TRBV7-3	TRBD2	few	TRBJ2-1	CASSFSGGNNEQFF	TGTGCCAGCAGCTTTAGCGGGGGAAACAATGAGCAGTTCTTC
TRBV27	-	once	TRBJ2-7	CASSLSPWEEQYF	TGTGCCAGCAGTTTATCGCCGTGGGAGGAGCAGTACTTC
TRBV12-5	TRBD1	-	TRBJ2-7	CASAWDRSSSEQYF	TGTGCTAGTGCCTGGGACAGGTCTTCCTCCGAGCAGTACTTC
TRBV27	TRBD2	-	TRBJ2-1	CASSWTSGAHREQFF	TGTGCCAGCAGCTGGACTAGCGGGGCCCACAGGGAGCAGTTCTTC